The next 9 T cell receptor beta chains were all read from a single sample in a study of T cell responses to AZD1222 COVID-19 vaccine. Sequencing was performed with immunoSEQ multiplex PCR; in TCRdb, only in-frame clones are kept and a portion is missing. This sample has some 50,000 clones, with approximately 83% found just once. This specimen consisted of peripheral blood, obtained on day 0 of AZD1222 vaccination. The receptors were sampled from an adult in good health.

This sequence joins TRBV29-1 and TRBJ1-5; 10 bases map to TRBD1. V shed 4 bases and J 5 bases; nucleotides not matched to a gene: 5. The CDR3 runs 14 residues. Germline V gene data show CDR1 as SQVTM and CDR2 as ANQGSEA. The CDR3 DNA reads TGCAGCGTTGCGGACAGGGGGGTAGATCAGCCCCAGCATTTT. It translates to CSVADRGVDQPQHF. Full variable domain (rest looked up from reference TRBV29-1 and TRBJ1-5): SAVISQKPSRDICQRGTSLTIQCQVDSQVTMMFWYRQQPGQSLTLIATANQGSEATYESGFVIDKFPISRPNLTFSTLTVSNMSPEDSSIYLCSVADRGVDQPQHFGDGTRLSIL.

CDR3 bases: TGTGCCAGCAGCCTCAGTTCACAGGGGGTCAATGAGCAGTTCTTC. Amino acid sequence: CASSLSSQGVNEQFF. The J gene is TRBJ2-1, the V gene TRBV7-3, with 8 positions matching TRBD1. The J segment lost 6 bases and the V segment lost 5 bases, leaving 9 bases of the junction unmatched. Looked up from germline, CDR1 is SGHTA and CDR2 is FQGTGA. The CDR3 spans 15 residues.

The V and J genes are TRBV9 and TRBJ2-1, with 13 positions matching TRBD2. CDR3 length: 16 residues. CDR1 is SGDLS, CDR2 YYNGEE, per germline. The J segment lost 4 bases and the V segment lost 3 bases, leaving 4 bases of the junction unmatched. In nucleotides, the CDR3 is TGTGCCAGCAGCGCGCGACTAGCGGGAGGTTACAATGAGCAGTTCTTC. Amino acid sequence: CASSARLAGGYNEQFF.

The table lists this clone with a few counts. This chain connects TRBV19 to TRBJ1-1; D remains ambiguous. This CDR3 has 15 amino acids. V was clipped by 5 bases and J by 0 bases, with 13 bases between them. CDR1 and CDR2 from the germline V gene are LNHDA and SQIVND (reference sequence). The CDR3 sequence is CASSDVAEVNTEAFF. The CDR3 DNA reads as TGTGCCAGTAGTGATGTGGCTGAGGTGAACACTGAAGCTTTCTTT. Complete variable domain (other parts from reference TRBV19 and TRBJ1-1): DGGITQSPKYLFRKEGQNVTLSCEQNLNHDAMYWYRQDPGQGLRLIYYSQIVNDFQKGDIAEGYSVSREKKESFPLTVTSAQKNPTAFYLCASSDVAEVNTEAFFGQGTRLTVV.

This clone was recorded only once. This chain uses TRBV18 with TRBJ1-1; unclear D gene. CDR3 length: 13 amino acids. Per the germline V gene, CDR1 is KGHSH and CDR2 is LQKENI. V was shortened by 2 bases and J by 1 base, with 5 bases between the two germline ends. CDR3 DNA: TGTGCCAGCTCACCAGAGCAGAACACTGAAGCTTTCTTT. This sequence encodes CASSPEQNTEAFF.

This clone was counted a few times. The genes are TRBV5-5 and TRBJ1-1; D is ambiguous. The germline V gene has CDR1 SGHKS and CDR2 YYEKEE (reference sequence). V was shortened by 4 bases and J by 1 base, with 17 bases between the two germline ends. The CDR3 has 16 residues. The CDR3 DNA reads as TGTGCCAGCAGCCGGGGTCTTAGGACGGGGAACACTGAAGCTTTCTTT. This translates into CASSRGLRTGNTEAFF.

This clone was seen just once. The rearrangement joins TRBV3-1 (or the pseudogene TRBV3-2) to TRBJ1-5; D is undetermined. This CDR3 has 13 residues. Germline CDR1 and CDR2: LGHDT and YNNKEL (reference sequence). Between the trimmed V and J ends, which lost 5 bases and 5 bases, there was a span of 10 bases. CDR3: CASSIWHHQPQHF. The CDR3 DNA reads TGTGCCAGCAGCATTTGGCATCATCAGCCCCAGCATTTT.

The chain employs TRBV18 and TRBJ2-7; unclear D gene. Trimming left V 3 bases short and J 2 bases short, with 8 bases between. This CDR3 comprises 13 residues. The germline gives CDR1 KGHSH, CDR2 LQKENI. The CDR3 loop is CASSPYRAYEQYF. DNA of the CDR3: TGTGCCAGCTCACCCTATAGAGCCTACGAGCAGTACTTC.

The CDR3 spells CASSQSVPVDYGYTF. The DNA for the CDR3 is TGCGCCAGCAGTCAATCGGTCCCGGTGGACTATGGCTACACCTTC. This chain links TRBV23-1 with TRBJ1-2; D gene ambiguous. TRBV23-1 is sorted into the ORF group, with uncertain function. The CDR3 spans 15 residues. Trimming took off 0 bases at V and 3 bases at J, with 11 bases between the two ends.